These T cell receptor beta chains were read from a single sample in a study of cytomegalovirus exposure and HLA in healthy donors. The data were produced by immunoSEQ multiplex PCR, yet TCRdb's version contains in-frame clones alone and is incomplete. Among around 98,000 clones, around 68% were seen once, and the ten largest hold less than 1.5%. Sequencing was done on a sample of PBMCs. The receptors here all came from a female donor in good health and CMV-seronegative. Both conserved end residues are part of each CDR3. D genes are given only for firm matches. Clone size is stated in some rows and not others, as once, few, many or a class when expanded.

V gene	clone size	J gene	D gene	CDR3 DNA	CDR3 protein
TRBV7-8	.	TRBJ2-7	TRBD2	TGTGCCAGCAGCTTAGCGAGCGGGAGGGGTGTTTGGGAGCAGTACTTC	CASSLASGRGVWEQYF
TRBV5-1	once	TRBJ2-2	TRBD1	TGCGCCAGCTCTCCGACAGGGCCCTTGAACACCGGGGAGCTGTTTTTT	CASSPTGPLNTGELFF
TRBV10-3	.	TRBJ2-4	TRBD1	TGTGCCATCGGACAGGACATTCAGTACTTC	CAIGQDIQYF
TRBV28	.	TRBJ2-7	TRBD1	TGTGCCAGCAGACGGGGGACAGGAGACTACGAGCAGTACTTC	CASRRGTGDYEQYF
TRBV19	.	TRBJ1-3	.	TGTGCCAGTAGTATGCCCAGCGAAGGGGACACCATATATTTT	CASSMPSEGDTIYF
TRBV2	.	TRBJ1-1	.	TGTGCCAGCAGTGAGGGGCAGTTGAACACTGAAGCTTTCTTT	CASSEGQLNTEAFF
TRBV2	.	TRBJ1-2	TRBD1	TGTGCCAGCAGTCTGGGACAGGGGAACTATGGCTACACCTTC	CASSLGQGNYGYTF
TRBV6-5	.	TRBJ2-1	TRBD2	TGTGCCAGCAGTTACGCTAGCGGGAGCCACAATGAGCAGTTCTTC	CASSYASGSHNEQFF
TRBV27	.	TRBJ2-7	.	TGTGCCAGCAGTTTAAATCGGGGGGCGCGGGAGGAGCAGTACTTC	CASSLNRGAREEQYF
TRBV2	.	TRBJ2-3	.	TGTGCCAGCAGTGGACTCTTTGCTAGCACAGATACGCAGTATTTT	CASSGLFASTDTQYF
TRBV10-3	.	TRBJ2-7	TRBD1	TGTGCCATCAGAGTGGACAGGGCCTACGAGCAGTACTTC	CAIRVDRAYEQYF
TRBV27	once	TRBJ1-5	.	TGTGCCACCAATCCCCCGAAGGAGGCCACGGTAGCTGGGGGCAATCAGCCCCAGCATTTT	CATNPPKEATVAGGNQPQHF
TRBV18	once	TRBJ2-7	TRBD1	TGTGCCAGCTCACCTCGGACAGGGGCCTACGAGCAGTACTTC	CASSPRTGAYEQYF
TRBV13	.	TRBJ2-1	TRBD2	TGTGCCAGCAGCCCTGGTCCTACTAGCGGGAATGAGCAGTTCTTC	CASSPGPTSGNEQFF
TRBV7-9	.	TRBJ1-2	.	TGTGCCAGCAGCTTGATGGGTGGGAGGGACTCTAACTATGGCTACACCTTC	CASSLMGGRDSNYGYTF
TRBV5-8	.	TRBJ1-5	.	TGTGCCAGCAGCTTGGCCCCGGGGGTAGCGCCCCAGCATTTT	CASSLAPGVAPQHF
TRBV7-9	.	TRBJ1-2	TRBD1	TGTGCCAGCAGCTTAGTGGAGGGGGCCTACACCTTC	CASSLVEGAYTF
TRBV10-1	.	TRBJ2-5	TRBD1	TGCGCCAGCAGCCAGGGGGCTGAAGAGACCCAGTACTTC	CASSQGAEETQYF
TRBV7-8	.	TRBJ2-4	.	TGTGCCAGCAGCCTAAGATTGACAGGCGGAGCGGCCAAAAACATTCAGTACTTC	CASSLRLTGGAAKNIQYF
TRBV6-7	.	TRBJ2-5	.	TGTGCCAGCAGCGCAGGGGAGACCCAGTACTTC	CASSAGETQYF
TRBV27	.	TRBJ1-1	.	TGTGCCAGCAGTTCGGACAGTATGAACACTGAAGCTTTCTTT	CASSSDSMNTEAFF
TRBV29-1	.	TRBJ1-4	.	TGCAGCGTTGGAGAGGGAGGCAGTGAAAAACTGTTTTTT	CSVGEGGSEKLFF
TRBV5-6	.	TRBJ1-2	TRBD1	TGTGCCAGCAGCCCGGACAGGGCGTATGGCTACACCTTC	CASSPDRAYGYTF
TRBV28	once	TRBJ1-1	TRBD1	TGTGCCAGCAGTGACAGGGTCCTGAACACTGAAGCTTTCTTT	CASSDRVLNTEAFF
TRBV6-5	.	TRBJ2-6	.	TGTGCCAGCACCAGTTCTGGGGCCAACGTCCTGACTTTC	CASTSSGANVLTF
TRBV7-6	.	TRBJ2-3	.	TGTGCCAGCAGCTTAGTGACATTAAGGACAGATACGCAGTATTTT	CASSLVTLRTDTQYF
TRBV5-8	.	TRBJ2-7	TRBD2	TGTGCCAGCAGCTGGGGGGGAAACTACGAGCAGTACTTC	CASSWGGNYEQYF
TRBV6-1	.	TRBJ2-2	TRBD1	TGTGCCAGCACCCAGACAGGGACCGGCGGGGAGCTGTTTTTT	CASTQTGTGGELFF
TRBV5-1	once	TRBJ2-1	TRBD2	TGCGCCAGCTCCCTCCTCGGGACTAGCGGGATTGGTGAGCAGTTCTTC	CASSLLGTSGIGEQFF
TRBV5-1	few	TRBJ2-6	TRBD1	TGCGCCAGCAGCTTGGCTTGGACAGGGGCGTCTGGGGCCAACGTCCTGACTTTC	CASSLAWTGASGANVLTF
TRBV19	.	TRBJ1-2	TRBD1	TGTGCCAGTAGTATAATTCACAGGGGGCATGTTGGCTACACCTTC	CASSIIHRGHVGYTF
TRBV2	.	TRBJ2-1	TRBD2	TGTGCCAGCTTTCCCGGTGTACTAGCGGGGGCCGCCTACAATGAGCAGTTCTTC	CASFPGVLAGAAYNEQFF
TRBV6-1	.	TRBJ2-7	.	TGTGCCAGCAGTGCCACTTACGAGCAGTACTTC	CASSATYEQYF
TRBV7-2	.	TRBJ2-1	TRBD1	TGTGCCAGCAGCCTATTGGGACAGGCGAGGGTCAATGAGCAGTTCTTC	CASSLLGQARVNEQFF
TRBV29-1	medium-sized	TRBJ2-1	TRBD2	TGCAGCGTCCAACCTAGCGGGATCCACAATGAGCAGTTCTTC	CSVQPSGIHNEQFF
TRBV6-5	few	TRBJ2-7	.	TGTGCCAGCAGCCCCGGGGCCTACGAGCAGTACTTC	CASSPGAYEQYF
TRBV2	.	TRBJ2-5	.	TGTGCCAGCAGTGCTAGCAGAATAGAGACCCAGTACTTC	CASSASRIETQYF
TRBV29-1	.	TRBJ1-4	.	TGCAGCGTTGCTATAGGGGGAGTAAGGGAAAAACTGTTTTTT	CSVAIGGVREKLFF
TRBV30	.	TRBJ2-1	.	TGTGCCTGGAGTGTACTTTCGGGTCTCCACAATGAGCAGTTCTTC	CAWSVLSGLHNEQFF